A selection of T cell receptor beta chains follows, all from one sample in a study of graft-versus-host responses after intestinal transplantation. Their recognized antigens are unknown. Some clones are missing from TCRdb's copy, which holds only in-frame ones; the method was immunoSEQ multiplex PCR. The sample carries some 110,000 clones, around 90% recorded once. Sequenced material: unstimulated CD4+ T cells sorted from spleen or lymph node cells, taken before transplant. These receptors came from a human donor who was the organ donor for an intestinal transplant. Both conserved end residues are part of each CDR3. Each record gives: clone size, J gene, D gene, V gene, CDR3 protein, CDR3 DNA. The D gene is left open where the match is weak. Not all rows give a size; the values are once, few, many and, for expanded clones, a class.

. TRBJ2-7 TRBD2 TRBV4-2 CASSLDTGLAGYYEQYF TGTGCCAGCAGCCTTGACACGGGACTAGCGGGTTACTACGAGCAGTACTTC
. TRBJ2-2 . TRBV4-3 CASSQDRGAGELFF TGCGCCAGCAGCCAAGATAGGGGGGCCGGGGAGCTGTTTTTT
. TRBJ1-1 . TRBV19 CASSYVTSEAFF TGTGCCAGTAGCTATGTGACGAGCGAAGCTTTCTTT
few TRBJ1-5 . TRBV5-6 CASSPGSRQPQHF TGTGCCAGCAGCCCAGGATCTCGGCAGCCCCAGCATTTT
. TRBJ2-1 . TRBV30 CAWRRGRGSYNEQFF TGTGCCTGGAGGCGGGGGCGGGGGTCCTACAATGAGCAGTTCTTC
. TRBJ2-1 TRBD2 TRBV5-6 CASSPIETSGRLDNEQFF TGTGCCAGCAGCCCAATCGAAACTAGCGGGAGGCTAGACAATGAGCAGTTCTTC
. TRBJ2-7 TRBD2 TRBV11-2 CASSLTRVSGNEQYF TGTGCCAGCAGCTTAACCCGGGTTAGCGGGAACGAGCAGTACTTC
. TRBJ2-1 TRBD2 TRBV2 CASSESLAGVNEQFF TGTGCCAGCAGTGAAAGCCTAGCGGGGGTCAATGAGCAGTTCTTC
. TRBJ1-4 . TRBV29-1 CSVRVWANEKLFF TGCAGCGTTCGTGTGTGGGCTAATGAAAAACTGTTTTTT
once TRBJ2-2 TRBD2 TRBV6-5 CASRGLAKNTGELFF TGTGCCAGCAGAGGACTAGCGAAGAACACCGGGGAGCTGTTTTTT
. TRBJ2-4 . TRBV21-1 CASSKVGGQGLCDKNIQYF TGTGCCAGCAGCAAAGTGGGCGGACAGGGGCTATGTGACAAAAACATTCAGTACTTC
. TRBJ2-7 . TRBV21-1 CASSNRDREYF TGTGCCAGCAGCAACCGGGACAGGGAGTACTTC
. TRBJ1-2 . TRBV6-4 CASSVRPIGNYGYTF TGTGCCAGCAGTGTTCGTCCCATTGGAAACTATGGCTACACCTTC
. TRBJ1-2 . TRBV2 CASSDGPDYGYTF TGTGCCAGCAGCGACGGACCGGACTATGGCTACACCTTC
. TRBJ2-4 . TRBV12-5 CASGFVGVGWGNIQYF TGTGCTAGTGGTTTCGTGGGTGTGGGTTGGGGGAACATTCAGTACTTC
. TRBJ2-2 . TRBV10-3 CAIKGLPHTGELFF TGTGCCATAAAGGGACTCCCTCACACCGGGGAGCTGTTTTTT
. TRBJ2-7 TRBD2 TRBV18 CASSRGLASYEQYF TGTGCCAGCTCACGCGGACTAGCGTCCTACGAGCAGTACTTC
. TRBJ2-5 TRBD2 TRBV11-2 CASSSDPVGTSGNRETQYF TGTGCCAGCAGCTCAGATCCCGTCGGGACTAGCGGGAATAGAGAGACCCAGTACTTC
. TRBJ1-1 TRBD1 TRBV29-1 CSARTGLNTEAFF TGCAGCGCTCGGACAGGGCTGAACACTGAAGCTTTCTTT
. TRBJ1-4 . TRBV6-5 CASSWTITNEKLFF TGTGCCAGCAGTTGGACAATTACTAATGAAAAACTGTTTTTT
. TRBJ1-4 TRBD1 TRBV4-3 CASSQAGTGGSEKLFF TGCGCCAGCAGCCAAGCGGGAACAGGGGGGAGTGAAAAACTGTTTTTT
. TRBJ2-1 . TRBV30 CAWSRQVSYNEQFF TGTGCCTGGAGTAGGCAGGTCTCCTACAATGAGCAGTTCTTC
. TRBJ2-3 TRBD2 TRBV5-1 CASSSGLAGSTDTQYF TGCGCCAGCAGCTCCGGACTAGCGGGATCCACAGATACGCAGTATTTT
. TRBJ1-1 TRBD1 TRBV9 CASSVMDRVNTEAFF TGTGCCAGCAGCGTCATGGACAGGGTTAACACTGAAGCTTTCTTT
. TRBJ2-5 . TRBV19 CPRGRGETQYF TGTCCCCGGGGGCGGGGAGAGACCCAGTACTTC
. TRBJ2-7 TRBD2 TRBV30 CAWSDIRTSGRANLHEQYF TGTGCCTGGAGCGACATACGGACTAGCGGGAGGGCCAATCTCCACGAGCAGTACTTC
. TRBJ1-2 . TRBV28 CASRAGTAYGYTF TGTGCCAGCAGGGCCGGGACGGCCTATGGCTACACCTTC